The 4 T cell receptor beta chains reported below all come from one sample, sequenced in a study of post-analysis software for immune sequencing data. Their recognized antigens are unknown. TCR beta cDNA libraries had unique molecular identifiers. TCRdb redid the calling of the PCR reads with MiXCR, one entry per CDR3 protein. Here the sample spans approximately 630,000 distinct CDR3 sequences, roughly three fifths being singletons. Study results and limitations: Compared with controls, patients had more of about five TRBV segments, including TRBV5-6, TRBV5-1 and TRBV20-1.

The material sequenced was blood. Receptors originate from a girl aged 2 to 9 with multiple sclerosis.

The chain employs TRBV21-1 and TRBJ2-7; the table gives TRBD1 as D, unverified against the DNA. TRBV21-1 corresponds to a pseudogene. The CDR3 extends over 15 amino acids. CDR3 residues: CASSIPTRESYEQYF. In DNA, the CDR3 is TGTGCCAGCAGCATCCCGACTCGGGAATCCTACGAGCAGTACTTC.

V gene TRBV21-1 combines with J gene TRBJ2-7. TRBV21-1 counts as a pseudogene. The CDR3 length is 13 residues. The CDR3 sequence is CASSKSGAYEQYF. The DNA for the CDR3 is TGTGCCAGCAGCAAAAGCGGGGCCTACGAGCAGTACTTC.

The table lists this clonotype with a few counts. V gene TRBV6-5 combines with J gene TRBJ1-6; D is uncertain. The V end lost 2 bases, the J end lost 10 bases, and 9 bases lay between the germline ends. CDR1 and CDR2 from the germline V gene are MNHEY and SVGAGI. This CDR3 region has 13 residues. CDR3 bases: TGTGCCAGCAGTTACGGTCAATGGTCACCCCTCCACTTT. Its translation is CASSYGQWSPLHF.

The chain combines TRBV29-1 with TRBJ2-3; D remains unclear. Trimming removed 3 bases from V and 4 bases from J, with 5 bases in between. The CDR3 spans 11 residues. Germline CDR1 SQVTM, CDR2 ANQGSEA. Here the CDR3 DNA reads TGCAGCGTTGATCTAGCAGATACGCAGTATTTT. It is translated as CSVDLADTQYF.